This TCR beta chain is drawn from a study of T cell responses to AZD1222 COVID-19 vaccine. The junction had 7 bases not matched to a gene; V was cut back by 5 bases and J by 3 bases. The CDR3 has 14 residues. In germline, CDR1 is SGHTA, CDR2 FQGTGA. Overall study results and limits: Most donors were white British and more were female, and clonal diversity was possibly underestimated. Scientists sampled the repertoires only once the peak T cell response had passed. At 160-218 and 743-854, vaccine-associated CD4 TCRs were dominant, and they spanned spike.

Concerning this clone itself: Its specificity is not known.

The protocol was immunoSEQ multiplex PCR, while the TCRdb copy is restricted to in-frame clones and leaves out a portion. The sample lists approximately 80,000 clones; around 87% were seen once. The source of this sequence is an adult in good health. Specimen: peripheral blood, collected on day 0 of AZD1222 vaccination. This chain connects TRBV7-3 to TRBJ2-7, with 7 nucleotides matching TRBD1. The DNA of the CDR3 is TGTGCCAGCAGCCCCCGACAGGGTCTCTACGAGCAGTACTTC. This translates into CASSPRQGLYEQYF.